This T cell receptor (beta chain) is drawn from a study of T cell repertoires in cytomegalovirus infection. Study-wide points: Cumulated frequencies of public TCR beta families served to identify carriers of CMV plus the relevant HLA.

MiXCR, run by TCRdb on the reads, gives a single entry per CDR3 protein. The profile covers about 700,000 distinct CDR3 sequences, with around a third appearing a single time and over 15% taken by the ten largest. As regards this clonotype: Its antigen is undetermined.

The CDR3 totals 13 residues. Germline assignment: CDR1 LNHNV and CDR2 YYDKDF (reference sequence). Trimming shortened V by 0 bases and J by 10 bases, and 10 bases separated the two germline ends. The source of this sequence is a human donor in good health (CMV status not recorded). Some clones in this sample may be carry-over from other donors' samples. The sample here was cultured PBMCs, taken from culture after CMV antigen stimulation. V and J are TRBV15 and TRBJ2-1, with no clear D. In DNA form, the CDR3 reads TGTGCCACCAGCAGAGAGGGCCGGCGGGAGCAGTTCTTC. This codes for CATSREGRREQFF.